This T cell receptor (beta chain) was identified in a study of shared clonotypes between healthy human individuals. Per the original data handling: Filtering differed, since immunoSEQ gave only junction sequences and no quality scores. This table comes from immunoSEQ multiplex PCR, and its TCRdb copy is limited to in-frame clones, with some not included. V, J and clone size were drawn from that table, and D and trimming were deduced from the DNA. The sample holds roughly 2 million clones, 90% to 96% seen once. The sample holds one count of this clone. Germline values: CDR1 MGHRA, CDR2 YSYEKL. The V and J ends lost 1 base and 3 bases respectively, with 13 bases between them. CDR3 size: 16 residues.

The chain recombines TRBV4-1 with TRBJ2-1; D might be TRBD2 (6 bases). Sequenced sample: naive CD4+ T cells sorted from blood. Subset of the sample: CD45RA+ positively selected. The receptor comes from a man younger than 30 in good health. CDR3: CASSQGMTGGYNEQFF. CDR3 nucleotide sequence: TGCGCCAGCAGCCAAGGAATGACCGGGGGCTACAATGAGCAGTTCTTC.